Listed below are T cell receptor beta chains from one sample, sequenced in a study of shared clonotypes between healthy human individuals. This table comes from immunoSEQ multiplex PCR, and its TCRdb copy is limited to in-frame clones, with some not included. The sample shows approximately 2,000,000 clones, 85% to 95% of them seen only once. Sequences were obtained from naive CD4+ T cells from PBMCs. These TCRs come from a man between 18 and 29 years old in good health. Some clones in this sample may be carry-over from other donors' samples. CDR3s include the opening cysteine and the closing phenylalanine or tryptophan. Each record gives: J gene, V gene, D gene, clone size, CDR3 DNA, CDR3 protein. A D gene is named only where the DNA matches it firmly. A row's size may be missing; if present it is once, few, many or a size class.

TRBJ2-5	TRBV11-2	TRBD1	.	TGTGCCAGCAGCTTAGGAGATACAGGGGGCGGAGGAGAGACCCAGTACTTC	CASSLGDTGGGGETQYF
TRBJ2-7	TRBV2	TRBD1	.	TGTGCCAGCCAAGGGGGTACGGGACAGGGGTCCTACGAGCAGTACTTC	CASQGGTGQGSYEQYF
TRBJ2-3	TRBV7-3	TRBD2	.	TGTGCCAGCAGCTCCCGAACTAGCGGGAGGGCCGAGGATACGCAGTATTTT	CASSSRTSGRAEDTQYF
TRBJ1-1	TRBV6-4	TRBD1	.	TGTGCCAGCAGTGACTCGATACAGGGGAGCGTTCGTAACTTT	CASSDSIQGSVRNF
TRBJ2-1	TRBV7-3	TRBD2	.	TGTGCCAGCAGCCGACTAGCGGGAGGGGTGAATGAGCAGTTCTTC	CASSRLAGGVNEQFF
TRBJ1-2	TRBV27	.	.	TGTGCCAGCAGTTTATCATATCAACGGGGAAGCGACTATGGCTACACCTTC	CASSLSYQRGSDYGYTF
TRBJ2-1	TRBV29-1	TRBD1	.	TGCAGCGCATTCGGCCAGGGGGCCTACAATGAGCAGTTCTTC	CSAFGQGAYNEQFF
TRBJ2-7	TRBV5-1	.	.	TGCGCCAGCAGCTTAGGTGCCTACGAGCAGTACTTC	CASSLGAYEQYF
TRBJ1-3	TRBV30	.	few	TGTGCCGGGCAAGTGGGCTCTGGAAACACCATATATTTT	CAGQVGSGNTIYF
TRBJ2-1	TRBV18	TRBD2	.	TGTGCCAGCTCATCCCTAGCGGCCGACAATGAGCAGTTCTTC	CASSSLAADNEQFF
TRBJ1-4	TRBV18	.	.	TGTGCCAGCTCACGACAGGCAACTAATGAAAAACTGTTTTTT	CASSRQATNEKLFF
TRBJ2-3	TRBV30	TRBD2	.	TGTGCCTGGAGGCCCTCCCAATGGGGTAGCGGGTCCCAATACACAGATACGCAGTATTTT	CAWRPSQWGSGSQYTDTQYF
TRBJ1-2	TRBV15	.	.	TGTGCCACCAGCAGAGGGGCAGATCCTAACTATGGCTACACCTTC	CATSRGADPNYGYTF
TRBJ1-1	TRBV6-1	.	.	TGTGCCACGGGTGGGAGAACGAACACTGAAGCTTTCTTT	CATGGRTNTEAFF
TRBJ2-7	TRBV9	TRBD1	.	TGTGCCAGCAGTACAGGTCGGGACAGGGGGGACGAGCAGTACTTC	CASSTGRDRGDEQYF
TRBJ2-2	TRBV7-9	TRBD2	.	TGTGCCAGCAGCTCCGGACTAGCGGGAGTCACCGGGGAGCTGTTTTTT	CASSSGLAGVTGELFF
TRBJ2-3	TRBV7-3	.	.	TGTGCCAGCAGCCCTCAGCCGAGCACAGATACGCAGTATTTT	CASSPQPSTDTQYF
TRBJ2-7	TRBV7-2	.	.	TGTGCCAGCAGCCCCCGGACGGCCTACGAGCAGTACTTC	CASSPRTAYEQYF